This T cell receptor beta chain appears in the sequencing data of a study of identical twins. Overall study findings and caveats: Invariant cells of the MAIT and iNKT types might have partly distorted the zero-insertion analyses. Without tracking the same donors, conclusions rested on cross-sectional statistical analysis.

TCRdb used MiXCR to reprocess the 5' RACE reads, holding one entry per CDR3 protein. The sample contains 400,000 to 550,000 distinct CDR3 sequences, around 20% of which appear only once. The CDR3 extends over 14 amino acids. V lost 5 bases and J 3 bases, leaving 10 bases between the germline ends. This clonotype was recorded at least ten times. What it binds is unknown. The sample was also linked to a second study, of T cells expressing NK-cell markers. From that report: Sequenced donors, eight in total, included seven who were HCMV-seropositive and one who was seronegative.

This clonotype was sampled from a woman in her late teens or twenties in good health. The J gene is TRBJ2-2, the V gene TRBV12-3 or TRBV12-4; maybe TRBD2 (5 bases). The material sequenced was CD4+ T cells sorted from blood. This chain's CDR3 is CASSPTRDTGELFF. The CDR3, as DNA: TGTGCCAGCAGTCCGACGAGGGACACCGGGGAGCTGTTTTTT.